The 30 T cell receptor beta chains below were found in one sample sequenced in a study of cytomegalovirus exposure and HLA in healthy donors. PCR involved 60 Vbeta and 13 Jbeta primers. The assay was immunoSEQ multiplex PCR, and TCRdb's table has in-frame clones only and misses some. The data contain about 120,000 clones, about 80% of them singletons. Sequenced input: PBMCs. These receptors were collected from a woman aged 40 to 55 in good health and CMV-seropositive.

The chain combines TRBV18 with TRBJ1-1; 8 bases agree with TRBD1. This CDR3 region has 19 residues. V shed 6 bases and J 2 bases; nucleotides not matched to a gene: 20. Germline V gives CDR1 KGHSH, CDR2 LQKENI. CDR3 protein: CASSPPLIDRQGTNTEAFF. CDR3 nucleotides: TGTGCCAGCTCCCCCCCCCTCATCGACAGACAGGGGACCAACACTGAAGCTTTCTTT.

The chain combines TRBV7-2 with TRBJ2-3, with D tentatively TRBD2 (6 bases). Germline V gene data show CDR1 as SGHTA and CDR2 as FQGNSA. V was trimmed by 1 base and J by 6 bases, leaving 11 bases between them. The CDR3 covers 14 residues. The CDR3 DNA reads TGTGCCAGCAGCTTAGTCCGCCGGGGGGATACGCAGTATTTT. Amino acid sequence: CASSLVRRGDTQYF.

This clone showed up just once. This chain uses TRBV19 with TRBJ1-2; D gene ambiguous. Germline V lookup: CDR1 LNHDA, CDR2 SQIVND (reference sequence). The CDR3 length is 13 residues. The V end was cut by 1 base, the J end by 4 bases, with 7 bases between. The CDR3 DNA follows: TGTGCCAGTAGTATAGTCACCAGCTATGGCTACACCTTC. Translating gives CASSIVTSYGYTF.

The V and J genes are TRBV5-4 and TRBJ2-1; D is unresolved. Germline V CDR1 and CDR2: SGHNT, YYREEE (reference sequence). The CDR3 runs to 15 residues. Trimming removed 5 bases from V and 0 bases from J, with 12 bases in between. CDR3 sequence: CASSQYASSYNEQFF. In DNA form, the CDR3 reads TGTGCCAGCAGTCAATATGCCAGCTCCTACAATGAGCAGTTCTTC.

This clone was detected a few times. This sequence joins TRBV29-1 and TRBJ1-4, with 10 bases matching TRBD1. J lost 7 bases, V lost 7 bases, and 6 bases had no gene match. Per the germline V gene, CDR1 is SQVTM and CDR2 is ANQGSEA. CDR3 length: 13 amino acids. In DNA form, the CDR3 reads TGCAGCGGATCGACAGGGGGCACTGAAAAACTGTTTTTT. This codes for CSGSTGGTEKLFF.

The chain recombines TRBV6-1 with TRBJ2-3; the match to TRBD1 covers 9 bases. The CDR3 consists of 15 residues. Germline CDR1 is MNHNS and CDR2 is SASEGT. V shed 8 bases, J shed 0 bases, and the junction held 6 bases outside the gene matches. The CDR3, as DNA: TGTGCCAGCCCAACAGGGGGCTTTAGCACAGATACGCAGTATTTT. This codes for CASPTGGFSTDTQYF.

V gene TRBV7-6 combines with J gene TRBJ2-7, with 7 nucleotides matching TRBD1. Trimming at V came to 4 bases and at J to 5 bases, leaving 11 bases not matched to a gene. The CDR3 is 15 residues long. The germline V gene has CDR1 SGHVS and CDR2 FNYEAQ. The CDR3 DNA reads TGTGCCAGCAGCTCCCAAAGGGGGCGCTTCCACGAGCAGTACTTC. Protein: CASSSQRGRFHEQYF.

The chain is built from TRBV9 and TRBJ2-3, with D unresolved. This CDR3 region has 12 residues. Germline CDR1 is SGDLS and CDR2 is YYNGEE. V lost 0 bases and J 5 bases, leaving 4 bases between the germline ends. In DNA form, the CDR3 reads TGTGCCAGCAGCGTAGACGGAGATACGCAGTATTTT. Translated: CASSVDGDTQYF.

This chain links TRBV30 with TRBJ2-3; the match to TRBD1 covers 10 bases. The CDR3 covers 14 residues. CDR1 and CDR2 from the germline V gene are GTSNPN and SVGIG (reference sequence). V dropped 4 bases and J dropped 7; count of bases not matched to a gene: 8. CDR3 loop: CAWTRQGAGHTQYF. For the CDR3, the DNA is TGTGCCTGGACCCGACAGGGGGCGGGTCATACGCAGTATTTT.

The chain recombines TRBV5-1 with TRBJ2-7, with D maybe TRBD2 (7 bases). The CDR3 covers 15 residues. CDR1 is SGHRS, CDR2 YFSETQ, per germline. With 3 bases removed from V and 3 bases from J, the gap between germline ends came to 16 bases. The CDR3 sequence is CASSSSGGTYYEQYF. The DNA of the CDR3 is TGCGCCAGCAGCTCCTCGGGGGGCACCTACTACGAGCAGTACTTC.

Regarding this clone: Other DNA sequences in the sample encode the same CDR3. This rearrangement joins TRBV30 to TRBJ2-7, with D uncertain. The CDR3 is 11 residues long. The germline CDR1 and CDR2 sequences are GTSNPN and SVGIG (reference sequence). The V and J ends lost 2 bases and 1 base respectively, with 3 bases between them. The CDR3 DNA sequence: TGTGCCTGGAGTCTGTCCTACGAGCAGTACTTC. Its protein is CAWSLSYEQYF.

The genes are TRBV6-5 and TRBJ1-1; D is undetermined. The V end was cut by 8 bases, the J end by 2 bases, with 15 bases between. Germline lookup yields CDR1 MNHEY and CDR2 SVGAGI. The CDR3 sequence is 14 residues long. The CDR3 protein is CASGEGVLNTEAFF. CDR3 nucleotides: TGTGCCAGCGGAGAGGGAGTACTAAACACTGAAGCTTTCTTT.

The J gene is TRBJ2-5, the V gene TRBV29-1; perhaps TRBD1 as D (6 bases). Germline loops: CDR1 SQVTM, CDR2 ANQGSEA. The germline V and J ends were trimmed by 5 bases and 4 bases, with 17 bases remaining between them. The CDR3 sequence is 14 residues long. CDR3 in amino acids: CSVFPRGQPETQYF. The CDR3 DNA reads TGCAGCGTTTTCCCTCGAGGACAGCCAGAGACCCAGTACTTC.

The gene calls are TRBV5-1 and TRBJ1-2; D not resolved. The V and J ends lost 1 base and 3 bases respectively, with 4 bases between them. Germline lookup yields CDR1 SGHRS and CDR2 YFSETQ. The CDR3 is 12 residues long. CDR3 residues: CASSLTDYGYTF. The CDR3 nucleotides read TGCGCCAGCAGCTTGACTGACTATGGCTACACCTTC.

The chain is built from TRBV7-5 and TRBJ1-4. TRBV7-5 is flagged as a pseudogene. The CDR3 is 12 residues long. The CDR3 here is CARSLARIKLFF. The CDR3 region has the DNA TGTGCCAGAAGCTTAGCGCGCATAAAACTGTTTTTT.

This clone appeared once. The chain has TRBV27 and TRBJ2-1, with 9 bases lining up with TRBD2. The CDR3 length is 15 residues. J lost 4 bases, V lost 2 bases, and 3 bases had no gene match. From germline, CDR1 is MNHEY and CDR2 SMNVEV (reference sequence). In nucleotides, the CDR3 is TGTGCCAGCAGTTTAGCGGGGGGGGTATACAATGAGCAGTTCTTC. Translated, it gives CASSLAGGVYNEQFF.

The chain carries TRBV5-1 and TRBJ1-1, with 8 nucleotides matching TRBD1. The CDR3 loop spans 16 amino acids. V lost 4 bases to trimming and J lost 0 bases; unmatched junction nucleotides: 8. CDR1 is SGHRS and CDR2 is YFSETQ in the germline V gene. The CDR3 DNA is TGCGCCAGCAGCCCTGGGACAGGCACCATGAACACTGAAGCTTTCTTT. As protein: CASSPGTGTMNTEAFF.

This clone was seen a single time. The rearrangement links TRBV6-1 to TRBJ1-5; 8 bases match TRBD1. Germline V CDR1 and CDR2: MNHNS, SASEGT. The CDR3 consists of 15 residues. V trimming: 4 bases; J trimming: 3 bases; junction bases outside the gene matches: 5. In DNA, the CDR3 is TGTGCCAGCAGTGTGAGGGACAGGAACAATCAGCCCCAGCATTTT. It specifies CASSVRDRNNQPQHF.

V and J are TRBV18 and TRBJ1-5, with D hard to call. The germline V and J ends were trimmed by 2 bases and 5 bases, with 7 bases remaining between them. This CDR3 comprises 13 residues. Germline V gives CDR1 KGHSH, CDR2 LQKENI. CDR3 bases: TGTGCCAGCTCACCAGCAGGTCATCAGCCCCAGCATTTT. Its translation is CASSPAGHQPQHF.

CDR3 coding DNA: TGTGCTAGTGGTTTGTCCCCGGACAGGGTTAGACATTCACCCCTCCACTTT. Protein sequence: CASGLSPDRVRHSPLHF. The gene calls are TRBV12-5 and TRBJ1-6, with 8 bases matching TRBD1. The CDR3 is made up of 17 amino acids. Losses at the gene ends were 2 bases for V and 8 bases for J; bases not matched to a gene: 11. Germline assignment: CDR1 LGHNT and CDR2 FRNRAP.

The CDR3 reads CASSPPSRQGYGYTF. CDR3 nucleotides: TGTGCCAGCTCACCACCGTCTCGACAGGGCTATGGCTACACCTTC. The rearrangement joins TRBV18 to TRBJ1-2; 7 nucleotides agree with TRBD1. J lost 4 bases, V lost 0 bases, and 5 bases had no gene match. Germline V gives CDR1 KGHSH, CDR2 LQKENI. This CDR3 region has 15 residues.

This sequence joins TRBV5-1 and TRBJ1-5; tentative D call: TRBD1 (6 bases). V was cut by 7 bases and J by 1 base, with 12 bases left in between. CDR3 length equals 14 residues. CDR1 SGHRS and CDR2 YFSETQ come from the germline V gene. The CDR3 is CASAPGQSNQPQHF. The CDR3 region has the DNA TGCGCCAGCGCACCCGGACAGAGCAATCAGCCCCAGCATTTT.

The chain carries TRBV6-5 and TRBJ2-3, with D unresolved. V was shortened by 6 bases and J by 0 bases, with 13 bases between the two germline ends. Per the germline V gene, CDR1 is MNHEY and CDR2 is SVGAGI. The CDR3 loop spans 15 amino acids. The CDR3 DNA sequence: TGTGCCAGCAGCCGACTCGGGTATAGCACAGATACGCAGTATTTT. Amino acid sequence: CASSRLGYSTDTQYF.

This clone was seen only a few times. The chain employs TRBV6-5 and TRBJ1-3; 7 positions agree with TRBD1. There are 14 residues in the CDR3. V lost 0 bases to trimming and J lost 4 bases; unmatched junction nucleotides: 0. Germline assignment: CDR1 MNHEY and CDR2 SVGAGI. CDR3 residues: CASSYSTGGNTIYF. The CDR3 nucleotides read TGTGCCAGCAGTTACTCGACAGGGGGAAACACCATATATTTT.

The chain is built from TRBV11-2 and TRBJ2-2; 7 bases match TRBD1. This CDR3 is 18 amino acids long. Germline values: CDR1 SGHAT, CDR2 FQNNGV. V gave up 1 base and J gave up 2 bases; unmatched junction bases: 10. The CDR3, as DNA: TGTGCCAGCAGCTTAGTGACAGGGATGTCGTTAAACACCGGGGAGCTGTTTTTT. This encodes CASSLVTGMSLNTGELFF.

This chain links TRBV2 with TRBJ2-5, with D maybe TRBD2 (7 bases). The germline CDR1 and CDR2 sequences are SNHLY and FYNNEI. The length of the CDR3 is 14 residues. Trimming pared 6 bases from V and 5 bases from J, leaving 16 bases between. In DNA form, the CDR3 reads TGTGCCAGCAGGCTAGGGGGGGTCCGGGAGACCCAGTACTTC. It encodes CASRLGGVRETQYF. The full variable domain, completed using reference TRBV2 and TRBJ2-5, is EPEVTQTPSHQVTQMGQEVILRCVPISNHLYFYWYRQILGQKVEFLVSFYNNEISEKSEIFDDQFSVERPDGSNFTLKIRSTKLEDSAMYFCASRLGGVRETQYFGPGTRLLVL.

The rearrangement uses TRBV7-3 and TRBJ1-4, with TRBD1 matching over 9 bases. The CDR3 is made up of 15 amino acids. Trimming removed 4 bases from V and 8 bases from J; junction bases left unmatched: 8. Germline values: CDR1 SGHTA, CDR2 FQGTGA. CDR3 loop: CASSSQGAPGEKLFF. The CDR3 region has the DNA TGTGCCAGCAGCTCACAGGGGGCGCCGGGGGAAAAACTGTTTTTT.

The chain recombines TRBV10-3 with TRBJ2-5; TRBD2 agrees at 8 bases. The V and J ends lost 4 bases and 3 bases, in that order; junction bases with no gene match: 7. Germline values: CDR1 ENHRY, CDR2 SYGVKD. The CDR3 spans 15 residues. The CDR3 sequence: CAISVGGAVEETQYF. As DNA, the CDR3 is TGTGCCATCAGTGTCGGGGGGGCGGTGGAAGAGACCCAGTACTTC.

The chain is built from TRBV6-5 and TRBJ1-1; 7 bases map to TRBD1. Germline assignment: CDR1 MNHEY and CDR2 SVGAGI. With V trimmed by 1 base and J by 1 base, 3 bases remained unmatched. This CDR3 is built from 15 residues. As DNA, the CDR3 is TGTGCCAGCAGTTACTTGGGACAGAGGAACACTGAAGCTTTCTTT. Its translation is CASSYLGQRNTEAFF.

The rearrangement uses TRBV6-4 and TRBJ1-1, with unresolved D. V was shortened by 3 bases and J by 1 base, with 9 bases between the two germline ends. CDR1 and CDR2 from the germline V gene are MRHNA and SNTAGT. This CDR3 region has 14 residues. The CDR3 DNA reads as TGTGCCAGCAGTGAAAACGGGAGGAACACTGAAGCTTTCTTT. It codes for CASSENGRNTEAFF.